The clone carrying this T cell receptor beta chain was observed many times. Antigen unknown. Trimming left V 4 bases short and J 4 bases short, with 10 bases between. CDR3 length: 13 residues. Germline-derived CDR1 and CDR2 are MRHNA and SNTAGT. This record comes from a study of CD8 T cells in ankylosing spondylitis. Findings and caveats of the study: Several highly homologous variants formed a TCR beta motif that appeared characteristic of ankylosing spondylitis blood. Clones tied to disease were said to be significantly enriched in matched ankylosing spondylitis synovial fluid.

The authors made TCR beta libraries by quantitative 5'-RACE with molecular barcodes. TCRdb re-called the 5' RACE reads with MiXCR, one entry per CDR3 protein. In the table there are roughly 48,000 distinct CDR3 sequences, 6% to 7.5% of which are singletons. Sequencing was done on a sample of blood, either unsorted or a sorted T cell fraction (not recorded which). This TCR derives from a female donor with ankylosing spondylitis or in good health (not recorded which). This chain links TRBV6-4 with TRBJ1-1; D gene unclear. In DNA, the CDR3 is TGTGCCAGCAGTGGCGCGGGGAGCACTGAAGCTTTCTTT. Amino acid sequence: CASSGAGSTEAFF.